This entry lists 9 T cell receptor beta chains sequenced from one sample in a study of T cell responses to AZD1222 COVID-19 vaccine. The repertoire was sequenced with immunoSEQ multiplex PCR; TCRdb's copy has only in-frame clones and lacks some. The sample contains approximately 90,000 clones, around 91% of which appear only once. This material consisted of peripheral blood, taken on day 0 of AZD1222 vaccination. The receptors here all came from an adult in good health.

This chain links TRBV30 with TRBJ1-5; D unclear. This CDR3 has 12 amino acids. The V end lost 2 bases, the J end lost 6 bases, and 8 bases lay between the germline ends. CDR1 and CDR2 from the germline V gene are GTSNPN and SVGIG (reference sequence). As DNA, the CDR3 is TGTGCCTGGAGTACTCCCAGTCAGCCCCAGCATTTT. This translates into CAWSTPSQPQHF. Looking up the rest from reference TRBV30 and TRBJ1-5 gives the full variable domain: SQTIHQWPATLVQPVGSPLSLECTVEGTSNPNLYWYRQAAGRGLQLLFYSVGIGQISSEVPQNLSASRPQDRQFILSSKKLLLSDSGFYLCAWSTPSQPQHFGDGTRLSIL.

This clone was seen a handful of times. The chain recombines TRBV3-1 (or the pseudogene TRBV3-2) with TRBJ1-2; D might be TRBD1 (5 bases). Trimming removed 4 bases at V and 6 bases at J, with 18 bases between. The germline V gene has CDR1 LGHDT and CDR2 YNNKEL (reference sequence). The CDR3 loop spans 15 amino acids. The CDR3 nucleotides are TGTGCCAGCAGCCCTTCTCAGTCGGGACGAGATGGCTACACCTTC. Translating it yields CASSPSQSGRDGYTF.

This clone was recorded only once. The chain joins TRBV5-4 to TRBJ1-5, with a possible D match to TRBD1 (6 bases). CDR3 length: 14 amino acids. Germline lookup yields CDR1 SGHNT and CDR2 YYREEE (reference sequence). V lost 0 bases to trimming and J lost 2 bases, with 6 bases between them. This CDR3 is CASSLAGGNQPQHF. The CDR3 nucleotides are TGTGCCAGCAGCTTGGCAGGGGGCAATCAGCCCCAGCATTTT. Looking up the rest from reference TRBV5-4 and TRBJ1-5 gives the full variable domain: ETGVTQSPTHLIKTRGQQVTLRCSSQSGHNTVSWYQQALGQGPQFIFQYYREEENGRGNFPPRFSGLQFPNYSSELNVNALELDDSALYLCASSLAGGNQPQHFGDGTRLSIL.

The gene calls are TRBV6-5 and TRBJ2-7; perhaps TRBD1 as D (5 bases). V lost 8 bases to trimming and J lost 6 bases, with 11 bases between them. The CDR3 sequence is 11 residues long. Germline V CDR1 and CDR2: MNHEY, SVGAGI. The CDR3 DNA sequence: TGTGCCAGCTACTCAGGGTTCGAGCAGTACTTC. This gives the protein CASYSGFEQYF.

Of note for this clone: An end of the junction differs from the germline gene, which may be a read error. The chain carries TRBV7-7 and TRBJ2-1, with TRBD1 matching over 9 bases. Germline V gene data show CDR1 as SSHAT and CDR2 as FNYEAQ (reference sequence). The CDR3 covers 16 residues. The CDR3 loop reads CASSSLEGQGRNEQFF. The CDR3 coding sequence is TGTGCTAGCAGCTCTCTTGAGGGACAGGGTCGAAATGAGCAGTTCTTC.

This chain uses TRBV4-2 with TRBJ1-1, with TRBD1 matching 9 bases. Germline CDR1 and CDR2: LGHNA and YNFKEQ. The CDR3 consists of 15 residues. The ends lost 1 base at V and 6 bases at J; junction bases unmatched: 6. The CDR3: CASSQGTGATAEAFF. CDR3 nucleotide sequence: TGTGCCAGCAGCCAAGGGACAGGGGCTACTGCTGAAGCTTTCTTT.

The V gene is TRBV11-3, the J gene TRBJ2-1, with a weak D call TRBD2 (6 bases). V lost 2 bases, J lost 5 bases, and 10 bases lay in between. CDR3 length: 14 amino acids. Germline V gene lookup returns CDR1 SGHNT and CDR2 YENEEA. The CDR3 sequence is CASSLLSGNNEQFF. For the CDR3, the DNA is TGTGCCAGCAGCTTACTTAGCGGAAACAATGAGCAGTTCTTC.

The sample holds one count of this clone. The chain employs TRBV7-9 and TRBJ1-2, with no clear D. This CDR3 has 15 residues. The V gene lost 5 bases and the J gene lost 4 bases, with 17 bases spanning the gap. The germline CDR1 and CDR2 sequences are SEHNR and FQNEAQ (reference sequence). This CDR3 reads CASSPYNTRGYGYTF. CDR3 in DNA: TGTGCCAGCAGCCCCTACAACACACGGGGCTATGGCTACACCTTC.

This clone showed up just once. The CDR3 loop is CASSMRTRGNSPLHF. CDR3 in DNA: TGTGCCAGCAGCATGCGGACCAGGGGGAATTCACCCCTCCACTTT. The rearrangement uses TRBV7-2 and TRBJ1-6; 7 nucleotides line up with TRBD1. The junction had 8 bases not matched to a gene; V was cut back by 5 bases and J by 7 bases. Germline values: CDR1 SGHTA, CDR2 FQGNSA. The CDR3 consists of 15 residues.